This is a list of T cell receptor beta chains from one sample in a study of identifying expanded T cells in peripheral blood. Some clones are missing from TCRdb's copy, which holds only in-frame ones; the method was immunoSEQ multiplex PCR. The table has about 84,000 clones, about 86% seen once; the top ten hold roughly 5.9%. The sequenced material came from blood. The receptors stem from a person between 18 and 69 years old in good health. CDR3s include the opening cysteine and the closing phenylalanine or tryptophan. The D gene is left open where the match is weak. Clone size is given for some rows only: seen once, a few or many times, or a class if the clone is expanded.

J gene,V gene,D gene,clone size,CDR3 DNA,CDR3 protein
TRBJ1-3,TRBV7-9,-,-,TGTGCCAGCCCGCTCGGAAACACCATATATTTT,CASPLGNTIYF
TRBJ1-6,TRBV5-6,-,-,TGTGCCAGCAGCTTGGTTGGGGGTTCCCGTGGTTCACCCCTCCACTTT,CASSLVGGSRGSPLHF
TRBJ1-1,TRBV5-1,-,once,TGCGCCAGCAGCGGAATAGGAAAGAACACTGAAGCTTTCTTT,CASSGIGKNTEAFF
TRBJ1-6,TRBV7-9,-,-,TGTGCCAGCAGCCCCCCTCGACAGGTCCCAAATTCACCCCTCCACTTT,CASSPPRQVPNSPLHF
TRBJ1-4,TRBV2,-,-,TGTGCCAGCAGTCAAGACGGCCCTGGTAAACTGTTTTTT,CASSQDGPGKLFF
TRBJ2-7,TRBV5-1,-,-,TGCGCCAGCAGCTTAAGTAGGAGCCCGGTCGACGAGCAGTACTTC,CASSLSRSPVDEQYF
TRBJ1-1,TRBV18,-,-,TGTGCCAGCTCACCAGGCAGGGCTATAATGAACACTGAAGCTTTCTTT,CASSPGRAIMNTEAFF
TRBJ2-1,TRBV18,TRBD2,-,TGTGCCAGCGCGACTAGCGGGGGCCGGGGGAATGAGCAGTTCTTC,CASATSGGRGNEQFF
TRBJ1-1,TRBV6-6,-,-,TGTGCCAGCAGGAGCAGGGTTGACACTGAAGCTTTCTTT,CASRSRVDTEAFF
TRBJ1-2,TRBV7-8,-,-,TGTGCCAGCAGCCTAAACTCCAATCTGCCCTATGGCTACACCTTC,CASSLNSNLPYGYTF
TRBJ2-3,TRBV7-9,TRBD2,once,TGTGCCAGCAGCTTGCGAAGACTAGCGGGGCGGACAGATACGCAGTATTTT,CASSLRRLAGRTDTQYF
TRBJ2-2,TRBV29-1,-,-,TGCAGCGTTGACCCGGAGCTGGGGGAGCTGTTTTTT,CSVDPELGELFF
TRBJ2-1,TRBV7-8,TRBD1,once,TGTGCCACCAGAAAGGGACAGGGATACAATGAGCAGTTCTTC,CATRKGQGYNEQFF
TRBJ1-5,TRBV6-6,-,-,TGTGCCAGCAGTTCTCGTCAGCCCCAGCATTTT,CASSSRQPQHF
TRBJ2-5,TRBV5-1,-,-,TGCGCCAGCAGCTGGGGGCTTCGGGCCGACGAGACCCAGTACTTC,CASSWGLRADETQYF
TRBJ2-1,TRBV9,-,-,TGTGCCAGCAGCGTAGGGGTCGTCAGGGCGGATGAGCAGTTCTTC,CASSVGVVRADEQFF
TRBJ1-5,TRBV18,-,-,TGTGCCAGCTCACCTATGGGCCAACGAGGTAATCAGCCCCAGCATTTT,CASSPMGQRGNQPQHF
TRBJ2-2,TRBV7-2,-,-,TGTGCCAGCAGCTTATCCCAGTCATCCGGGGAGCTGTTTTTT,CASSLSQSSGELFF
TRBJ2-1,TRBV5-4,-,-,TGTGCCAGCAGCTTGTCTTATGAGCAGTTCTTC,CASSLSYEQFF
TRBJ2-7,TRBV7-9,-,-,TGTGCCAGCAGCTTAGAGCAGGGACCCTACGAGCAGTACTTC,CASSLEQGPYEQYF